This entry concerns a single TCR beta chain. Its antigen remains unidentified. This sample is part of a study of shared clonotypes between healthy human individuals. Whole-study results and caveats: Sample collection involved blood only; tissue repertoires are likely different. The study drew on few donors, limiting represented genetic and exposure-history diversity.

The germline V gene has CDR1 SGHTA and CDR2 FQGNSA. V was shortened by 5 bases and J by 0 bases, with 14 bases between the two germline ends. The CDR3 loop spans 16 amino acids. Assay: immunoSEQ multiplex PCR; the TCRdb copy retains only in-frame clones and omits some. The sample shows 950,000 to 1,200,000 clones, 70% to 80% of them seen only once. The receptor was derived from a man aged 18 to 30 in good health. Some clones in this sample may be carry-over from other donors' samples. The chain links TRBV7-2 to TRBJ1-3; D might be TRBD1 (5 bases). Sequenced material: memory CD4+ T cells from PBMCs. Subset given: CD45RA-negative fraction. This chain's CDR3 is CASSGKGTVSGNTIYF. The CDR3 DNA is TGTGCCAGCAGCGGGAAAGGGACCGTCTCTGGAAACACCATATATTTT.